These 26 T cell receptor beta chains originate from one sample sequenced in a study of T cell changes during pregnancy in multiple sclerosis. The protocol was immunoSEQ multiplex PCR, while the TCRdb copy is restricted to in-frame clones and leaves out a portion. The data show approximately 61,000 clones, 88% seen once. Sample: peripheral blood, taken in the first trimester of pregnancy. Receptor source: a female donor with multiple sclerosis, enrolled in a pregnancy study.

V gene TRBV4-1 combines with J gene TRBJ1-2, with TRBD1 matching over 7 bases. CDR3 length: 16 residues. The germline V gene encodes CDR1 MGHRA and CDR2 YSYEKL. With V trimmed by 4 bases and J by 1 base, 9 bases remained unmatched. The CDR3 spells CASSPRTGALNYGYTF. CDR3 bases: TGCGCCAGCAGCCCAAGGACAGGCGCTCTTAACTATGGCTACACCTTC.

V usage is TRBV4-1 and J usage is TRBJ1-2, with D possibly matching TRBD1 (5 bases). The CDR3 totals 14 residues. CDR1 is MGHRA and CDR2 is YSYEKL in the germline V gene. Trimming took off 2 bases at V and 2 bases at J, with 9 bases between the two ends. CDR3 coding DNA: TGCGCCAGCAGCCAACCTGCAGGGAACTATGGCTACACCTTC. Translating gives CASSQPAGNYGYTF.

This chain joins TRBV5-6 and TRBJ1-3; D gene uncertain. V lost 0 bases, J lost 0 bases, and 4 bases lay in between. Germline assignment: CDR1 SGHDT and CDR2 YYEEEE. This CDR3 has 14 amino acids. CDR3 DNA sequence: TGTGCCAGCAGCTTGGCGGGCTCTGGAAACACCATATATTTT. Translation gives CASSLAGSGNTIYF.

This clone occurred a few times. The chain joins TRBV18 to TRBJ1-1, with D tentatively TRBD1 (6 bases). Germline V gene sequence: CDR1 KGHSH, CDR2 LQKENI. V was cut by 4 bases and J by 3 bases, with 12 bases left in between. The CDR3 runs 14 residues. The CDR3 sequence is CASSLQGTDTEAFF. For the CDR3, the DNA is TGTGCCAGCTCACTTCAGGGGACGGACACTGAAGCTTTCTTT.

The rearrangement joins TRBV13 to TRBJ2-3; D is perhaps TRBD1 (6 bases). This CDR3 is built from 17 residues. Germline CDR1 PRHDT, CDR2 FYEKMQ (reference sequence). The V end lost 1 base, the J end lost 2 bases, and 16 bases lay between the germline ends. Here the CDR3 reads CASSLAIPDRHTDTQYF. DNA for the CDR3: TGTGCCAGCAGCTTAGCGATTCCCGACAGGCACACAGATACGCAGTATTTT.

This chain connects TRBV5-1 to TRBJ1-1, with no clear D. The CDR3 consists of 14 residues. V was shortened by 4 bases and J by 1 base, with 11 bases between the two germline ends. Germline V gene data show CDR1 as SGHRS and CDR2 as YFSETQ. CDR3 DNA: TGCGCCAGCAGCGCCGGTCCCACGAACACTGAAGCTTTCTTT. As protein: CASSAGPTNTEAFF.

The chain's CDR3 is CASSRRRDRGRETQYF. The CDR3, as DNA: TGTGCCAGCAGCCGACGGAGGGACAGGGGGCGGGAGACCCAGTACTTC. The rearrangement links TRBV5-6 to TRBJ2-5, with TRBD1 matching over 12 bases. The CDR3 runs 16 residues. Losses at the gene ends were 4 bases for V and 5 bases for J; bases not matched to a gene: 9. CDR1 and CDR2 (germline): SGHDT, YYEEEE.

This chain links TRBV7-6 with TRBJ2-7; maybe TRBD1 (6 bases). V was shortened by 2 bases and J by 3 bases, with 17 bases between the two germline ends. Germline CDR1 is SGHVS and CDR2 is FNYEAQ. This CDR3 is 16 amino acids long. In DNA, the CDR3 is TGTGCCAGCAGCTTAATGTTGGACAGAGGCATCTACGAGCAGTACTTC. As protein: CASSLMLDRGIYEQYF.

This chain connects TRBV18 to TRBJ2-7; possibly TRBD2 for D (5 bases). CDR3 size: 15 residues. V lost 3 bases and J lost 2, with 14 bases in between. Germline lookup yields CDR1 KGHSH and CDR2 LQKENI. The CDR3 bases are TGTGCCAGCTCACCCGGTGGGAGTCGCGCCTACGAGCAGTACTTC. It encodes CASSPGGSRAYEQYF.

The chain uses TRBV16 and TRBJ1-2; D uncertain. The germline gives CDR1 KGHSY, CDR2 FQNENV. The CDR3 is made up of 14 amino acids. The V end lost 3 bases, the J end lost 5 bases, and 13 bases lay between the germline ends. The CDR3: CASSQLMVGYGYTF. DNA for the CDR3: TGTGCCAGCAGCCAGTTAATGGTCGGGTATGGCTACACCTTC.

This clone was detected only once. The chain has TRBV28 and TRBJ2-5; D gene unclear. CDR1 and CDR2 from the germline V gene are MDHEN and SYDVKM. The germline V and J ends were trimmed by 6 bases and 0 bases, with 8 bases remaining between them. The CDR3 totals 13 residues. CDR3 sequence (DNA): TGTGCCAGCAGGGCCTCTTACCAAGAGACCCAGTACTTC. The encoded protein is CASRASYQETQYF.

The V call is TRBV27, the J call TRBJ2-3; 7 positions agree with TRBD2. Germline CDR1 MNHEY, CDR2 SMNVEV (reference sequence). The CDR3 consists of 15 residues. V lost 6 bases, J lost 0 bases, and 6 bases stayed unmatched. The CDR3 is CASRVSGSSTDTQYF. As DNA, the CDR3 is TGTGCCAGCAGAGTTAGCGGGTCTAGCACAGATACGCAGTATTTT.

This chain joins TRBV28 and TRBJ1-1; 7 positions match TRBD1. CDR1 and CDR2 from the germline V gene are MDHEN and SYDVKM. The length of the CDR3 is 14 residues. The trim removed 6 bases at V and 1 base at J, leaving 5 bases unmatched. The CDR3 spells CASSTGQPNTEAFF. CDR3 in DNA: TGTGCCAGCAGCACGGGACAGCCGAACACTGAAGCTTTCTTT.

The CDR3 sequence is CAIRGGPQETQYF. The CDR3 DNA sequence: TGTGCCATCAGAGGTGGGCCACAAGAGACCCAGTACTTC. This sequence joins TRBV10-3 and TRBJ2-5; D unclear. This CDR3 comprises 13 residues. In germline, CDR1 is ENHRY, CDR2 SYGVKD. Trimming removed 6 bases at V and 2 bases at J, with 10 bases between.

Written as DNA, the CDR3 is TGTGCCAGCAGTGATTCGAGGCAGGGGGCTCCCCTAGATATCAATCAGCCCCAGCATTTT. It is translated as CASSDSRQGAPLDINQPQHF. The gene calls are TRBV6-4 and TRBJ1-5; 8 bases match TRBD1. With V trimmed by 3 bases and J by 3 bases, 19 bases remained unmatched. CDR3 length: 20 residues. Germline assignment: CDR1 MRHNA and CDR2 SNTAGT.

V gene TRBV11-2 combines with J gene TRBJ1-3; 9 bases line up with TRBD1. This CDR3 spans 16 amino acids. V lost 5 bases to trimming and J lost 1 base; unmatched junction nucleotides: 6. The germline V gene encodes CDR1 SGHAT and CDR2 FQNNGV. The CDR3 loop reads CASSATGTGSGNTIYF. The CDR3, as DNA: TGTGCCAGCAGCGCCACCGGGACAGGGTCTGGAAACACCATATATTTT. Based on the CDR3 plus reference TRBV11-2 and TRBJ1-3, the full variable domain is EAGVAQSPRYKIIEKRQSVAFWCNPISGHATLYWYQQILGQGPKLLIQFQNNGVVDDSQLPKDRFSAERLKGVDSTLKIQPAKLEDSAVYLCASSATGTGSGNTIYFGEGSWLTVV.

The chain uses TRBV19 and TRBJ2-3, with 11 bases lining up with TRBD2. V was clipped by 8 bases and J by 0 bases; unmatched bases: 10. The CDR3 is made up of 17 amino acids. CDR1 LNHDA and CDR2 SQIVND come from the germline V gene (reference sequence). As DNA, the CDR3 is TGTGCCAGTCAGGAACTAGCGGGAGTCACTAGCACAGATACGCAGTATTTT. Residues: CASQELAGVTSTDTQYF.

The gene calls are TRBV28 and TRBJ1-2; 10 bases map to TRBD1. J was trimmed by 8 bases and V by 1 base; bases with no gene match: 4. Germline assignment: CDR1 MDHEN and CDR2 SYDVKM. The CDR3 loop spans 14 amino acids. In DNA form, the CDR3 reads TGTGCCAGCAGTTTATCCGGGACAGGGGAAGGCTACACCTTC. It translates to CASSLSGTGEGYTF.

The chain carries TRBV2 and TRBJ2-1, with D possibly TRBD2 on 6 matching bases. Germline assignment: CDR1 SNHLY and CDR2 FYNNEI. The ends were cut back, 6 bases at V and 0 bases at J, with 15 bases in the middle. The CDR3 runs to 16 residues. CDR3 sequence (DNA): TGTGCCAGCAGGGCTAGCGAGACCTTCTCCTACAATGAGCAGTTCTTC. It translates to CASRASETFSYNEQFF.

This clone was counted only a few times. The chain uses TRBV19 and TRBJ1-1; D is perhaps TRBD1 (5 bases). Germline values: CDR1 LNHDA, CDR2 SQIVND (reference sequence). This CDR3 region has 13 residues. The V end lost 5 bases, the J end lost 10 bases, and 17 bases lay between the germline ends. The CDR3 here is CASSARGSRVAFF. The CDR3 region has the DNA TGTGCCAGTAGTGCCCGGGGGTCCAGAGTAGCTTTCTTT.

The CDR3 region is CASSLDGSYNEQFF. CDR3 sequence (DNA): TGTGCCAGCAGCTTAGACGGGAGTTACAATGAGCAGTTCTTC. The chain has TRBV7-2 and TRBJ2-1; weak D call: TRBD2 (6 bases). Germline CDR1 and CDR2: SGHTA and FQGNSA. V lost 1 base and J 4 bases, leaving 8 bases between the germline ends. CDR3 length: 14 amino acids.

The chain is built from TRBV28 and TRBJ1-1, with a possible D match to TRBD1 (5 bases). CDR1 MDHEN and CDR2 SYDVKM come from the germline V gene. There are 14 residues in the CDR3. Trimming cost V 4 bases and J 4 bases, with 13 bases left between them. The CDR3: CASSSGFRSTEAFF. The CDR3 DNA is TGTGCCAGCAGTTCAGGGTTCAGGAGCACTGAAGCTTTCTTT.

This chain joins TRBV5-1 and TRBJ2-1; TRBD2 agrees at 7 bases. J lost 7 bases, V lost 1 base, and 8 bases had no gene match. The CDR3 has 15 residues. Germline CDR1 SGHRS, CDR2 YFSETQ. DNA for the CDR3: TGCGCCAGCAGCTTGATGGGGGAGGGAGGGAATGAGCAGTTCTTC. As protein: CASSLMGEGGNEQFF.

The chain carries TRBV7-8 and TRBJ1-1, with a possible D match to TRBD1 (6 bases). Germline V gene data show CDR1 as SGHVS and CDR2 as FQNEAQ. The CDR3 extends over 15 amino acids. Trimming removed 5 bases at V and 4 bases at J, with 17 bases between. CDR3 region: CASSLTRGLGTEAFF. The CDR3 bases are TGTGCCAGCAGCCTAACCAGGGGATTAGGCACTGAAGCTTTCTTT.

This sequence joins TRBV19 and TRBJ1-2; 9 bases map to TRBD1. Losses at the gene ends were 7 bases for V and 7 bases for J; bases not matched to a gene: 13. CDR3 size: 15 residues. The germline gives CDR1 LNHDA, CDR2 SQIVND (reference sequence). The CDR3 DNA is TGTGCCAGTACCATCCCAGGGACAGGGAGTAGTGGCTACACCTTC. It is translated as CASTIPGTGSSGYTF.

The chain's CDR3 is CASTVADYNEQFF. CDR3 nucleotide sequence: TGTGCCAGCACCGTAGCGGACTACAATGAGCAGTTCTTC. V usage is TRBV13 and J usage is TRBJ2-1, with a tentative D call TRBD2 (6 bases). This CDR3 spans 13 amino acids. Trimming cost V 7 bases and J 3 bases, with 10 bases left between them. Germline CDR1 PRHDT, CDR2 FYEKMQ (reference sequence).